This T cell receptor beta chain was identified during a study of PD-1 and CTLA-4 blockade in melanoma. Some clones are missing from TCRdb's copy, which holds only in-frame ones; the method was immunoSEQ multiplex PCR. Among 25,000 to 30,000 clones listed, roughly nine tenths were seen once. The ends were cut back, 6 bases at V and 1 base at J, with 3 bases in the middle. The CDR3 is made up of 11 amino acids. The V gene's germline CDR1 is MDHEN and CDR2 SYDVKM. The rearrangement links TRBV28 to TRBJ1-1, with no clear D. Sequencing was performed on CD8+ T cells from peripheral blood, taken before anti-PD-1 treatment. The clonotype was recovered from a human donor with melanoma. The CDR3 reads CASRRNTEAFF. The CDR3 bases are TGTGCCAGCAGGCGGAACACTGAAGCTTTCTTT.